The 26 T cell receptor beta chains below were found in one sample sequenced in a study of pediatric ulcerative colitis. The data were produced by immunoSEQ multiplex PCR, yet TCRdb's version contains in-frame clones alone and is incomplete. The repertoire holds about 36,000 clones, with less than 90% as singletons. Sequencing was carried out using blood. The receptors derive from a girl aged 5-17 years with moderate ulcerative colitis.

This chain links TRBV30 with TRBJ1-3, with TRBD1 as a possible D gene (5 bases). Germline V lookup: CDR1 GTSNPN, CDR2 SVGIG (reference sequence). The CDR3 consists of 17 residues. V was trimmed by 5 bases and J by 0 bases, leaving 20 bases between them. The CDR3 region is CAWSAGLVPSSGNTIYF. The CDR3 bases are TGTGCCTGGTCGGCAGGGCTAGTCCCGAGCTCTGGAAACACCATATATTTT. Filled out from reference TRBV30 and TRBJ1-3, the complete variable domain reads SQTIHQWPATLVQPVGSPLSLECTVEGTSNPNLYWYRQAAGRGLQLLFYSVGIGQISSEVPQNLSASRPQDRQFILSSKKLLLSDSGFYLCAWSAGLVPSSGNTIYFGEGSWLTVV.

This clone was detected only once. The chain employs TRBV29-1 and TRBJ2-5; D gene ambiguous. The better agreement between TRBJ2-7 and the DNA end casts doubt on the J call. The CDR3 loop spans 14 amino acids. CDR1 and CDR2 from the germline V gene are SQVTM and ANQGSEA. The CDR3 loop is CSVGPMGLPYEQYF. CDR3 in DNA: TGCAGCGTTGGCCCAATGGGCCTCCCCTACGAGCAGTACTTC.

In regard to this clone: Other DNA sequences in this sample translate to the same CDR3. CDR3 region: CASSQGVNQPQHF. CDR3 coding DNA: TGCGCCAGCAGCCAAGGTGTTAATCAGCCCCAGCATTTT. V is TRBV4-1 and J is TRBJ1-5; D remains unclear. Germline lookup yields CDR1 MGHRA and CDR2 YSYEKL. The CDR3 consists of 13 residues. The V end was cut by 1 base, the J end by 4 bases, with 5 bases between.

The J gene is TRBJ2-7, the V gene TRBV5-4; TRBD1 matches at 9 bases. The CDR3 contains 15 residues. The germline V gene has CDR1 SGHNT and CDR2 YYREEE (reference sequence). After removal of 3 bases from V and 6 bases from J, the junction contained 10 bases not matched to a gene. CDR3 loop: CASSWGDREWSEQYF. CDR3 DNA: TGTGCCAGCAGCTGGGGGGACAGGGAGTGGAGCGAGCAGTACTTC.

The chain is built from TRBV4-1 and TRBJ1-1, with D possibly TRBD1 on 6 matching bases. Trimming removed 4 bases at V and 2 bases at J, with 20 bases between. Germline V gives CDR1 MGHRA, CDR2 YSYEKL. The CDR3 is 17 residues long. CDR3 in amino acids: CASSRALLQGGNTEAFF. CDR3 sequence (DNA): TGCGCCAGCAGCCGCGCTCTATTACAGGGCGGCAACACTGAAGCTTTCTTT.

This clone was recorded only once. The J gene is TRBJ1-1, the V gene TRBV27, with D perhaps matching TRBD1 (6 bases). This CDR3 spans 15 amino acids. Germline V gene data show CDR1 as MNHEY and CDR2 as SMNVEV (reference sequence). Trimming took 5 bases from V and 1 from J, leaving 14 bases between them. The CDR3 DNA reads TGTGCCAGCAGTGTAACAGGGTGGGGGAACACTGAAGCTTTCTTT. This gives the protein CASSVTGWGNTEAFF.

As DNA, the CDR3 is TGTGCCAGCAGCTTAAAAGGGGCCCTTAACTATGGCTACACCTTC. Its protein product is CASSLKGALNYGYTF. V gene TRBV7-9 combines with J gene TRBJ1-2; a possible D gene is TRBD1 (5 bases). CDR3 length: 15 residues. Germline V gene sequence: CDR1 SEHNR, CDR2 FQNEAQ (reference sequence). Trimming removed 2 bases from V and 1 base from J, with 11 bases in between.

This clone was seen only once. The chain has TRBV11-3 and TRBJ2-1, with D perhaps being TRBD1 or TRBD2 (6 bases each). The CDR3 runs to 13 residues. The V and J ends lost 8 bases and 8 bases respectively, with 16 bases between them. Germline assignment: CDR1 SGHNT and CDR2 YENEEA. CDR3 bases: TGTGCCAGCGCACCCTACAGGGAGGATGAGCAGTTCTTC. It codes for CASAPYREDEQFF.

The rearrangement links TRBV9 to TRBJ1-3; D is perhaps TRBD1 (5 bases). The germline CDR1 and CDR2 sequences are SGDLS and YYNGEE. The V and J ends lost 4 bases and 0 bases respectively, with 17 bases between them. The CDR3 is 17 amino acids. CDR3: CASSSSGRTSSGNTIYF. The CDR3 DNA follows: TGTGCCAGCAGCTCATCGGGACGTACGAGCTCTGGAAACACCATATATTTT.

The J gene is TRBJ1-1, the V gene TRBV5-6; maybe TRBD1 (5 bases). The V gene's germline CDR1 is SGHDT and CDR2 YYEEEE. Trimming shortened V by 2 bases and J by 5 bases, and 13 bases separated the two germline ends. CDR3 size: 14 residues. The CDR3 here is CASSLGVQVTEAFF. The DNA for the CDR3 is TGTGCCAGCAGCTTAGGGGTCCAGGTAACTGAAGCTTTCTTT.

CDR3 amino acids: CASSDSGRESEKLFF. DNA of the CDR3: TGTGCCAGCTCTGACAGTGGACGGGAAAGTGAAAAACTGTTTTTT. The rearrangement uses TRBV6-5 and TRBJ1-4; TRBD1 is a possible D gene (5 bases). From germline, CDR1 is MNHEY and CDR2 SVGAGI. The CDR3 runs 15 residues. Trimming cost V 8 bases and J 7 bases, with 20 bases left between them.

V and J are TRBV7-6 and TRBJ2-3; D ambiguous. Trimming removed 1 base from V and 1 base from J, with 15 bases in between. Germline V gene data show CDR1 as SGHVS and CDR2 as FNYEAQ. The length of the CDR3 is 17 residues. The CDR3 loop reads CASSLEALSQGTDTQYF. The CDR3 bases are TGTGCCAGCAGCTTAGAAGCTCTAAGTCAGGGCACAGATACGCAGTATTTT.

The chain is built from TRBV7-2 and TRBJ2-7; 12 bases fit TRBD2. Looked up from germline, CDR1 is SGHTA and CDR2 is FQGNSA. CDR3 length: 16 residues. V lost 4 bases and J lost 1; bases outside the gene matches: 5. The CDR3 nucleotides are TGTGCCAGCAGCTCGGCGACTAGCGGGGGTTCCTACGAGCAGTACTTC. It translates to CASSSATSGGSYEQYF.

The CDR3: CASRQDRERVGELFF. In nucleotides, the CDR3 is TGTGCCAGTCGGCAGGACAGGGAAAGGGTCGGGGAGCTGTTTTTT. The chain combines TRBV19 with TRBJ2-2, with 8 positions matching TRBD1. The junction had 12 bases not matched to a gene; V was cut back by 8 bases and J by 7 bases. This CDR3 is built from 15 residues. Germline V lookup: CDR1 LNHDA, CDR2 SQIVND (reference sequence).

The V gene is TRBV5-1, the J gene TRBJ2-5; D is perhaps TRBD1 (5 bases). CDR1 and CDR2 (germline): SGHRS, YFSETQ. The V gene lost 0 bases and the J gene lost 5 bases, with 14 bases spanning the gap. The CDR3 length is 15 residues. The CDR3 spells CASSLGQGSPETQYF. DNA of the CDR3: TGCGCCAGCAGCTTGGGTCAGGGATCCCCCGAGACCCAGTACTTC. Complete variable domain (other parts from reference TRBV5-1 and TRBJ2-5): KAGVTQTPRYLIKTRGQQVTLSCSPISGHRSVSWYQQTPGQGLQFLFEYFSETQRNKGNFPGRFSGRQFSNSRSEMNVSTLELGDSALYLCASSLGQGSPETQYFGPGTRLLVL.

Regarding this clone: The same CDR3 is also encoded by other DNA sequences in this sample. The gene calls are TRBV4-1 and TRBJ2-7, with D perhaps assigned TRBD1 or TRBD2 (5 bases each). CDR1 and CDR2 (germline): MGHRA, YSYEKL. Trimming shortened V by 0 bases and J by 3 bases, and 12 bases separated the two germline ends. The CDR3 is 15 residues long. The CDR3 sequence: CASSQERGPLYEQYF. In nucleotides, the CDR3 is TGCGCCAGCAGCCAAGAGAGGGGCCCGCTCTACGAGCAGTACTTC.

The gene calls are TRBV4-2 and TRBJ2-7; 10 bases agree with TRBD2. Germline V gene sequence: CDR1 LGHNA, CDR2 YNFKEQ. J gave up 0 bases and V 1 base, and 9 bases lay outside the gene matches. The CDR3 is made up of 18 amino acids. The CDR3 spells CASSQVVGLAESSYEQYF. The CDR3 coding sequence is TGTGCCAGCAGCCAAGTAGTAGGACTAGCGGAAAGCTCCTACGAGCAGTACTTC.

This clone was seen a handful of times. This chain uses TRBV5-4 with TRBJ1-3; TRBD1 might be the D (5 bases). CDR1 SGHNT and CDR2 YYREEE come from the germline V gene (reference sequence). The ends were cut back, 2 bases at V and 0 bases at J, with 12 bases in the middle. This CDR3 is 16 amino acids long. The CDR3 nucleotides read TGTGCCAGCAGCTTAGACAGTGCCCTCTCTGGAAACACCATATATTTT. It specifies CASSLDSALSGNTIYF. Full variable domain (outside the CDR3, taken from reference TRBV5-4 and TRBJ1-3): ETGVTQSPTHLIKTRGQQVTLRCSSQSGHNTVSWYQQALGQGPQFIFQYYREEENGRGNFPPRFSGLQFPNYSSELNVNALELDDSALYLCASSLDSALSGNTIYFGEGSWLTVV.

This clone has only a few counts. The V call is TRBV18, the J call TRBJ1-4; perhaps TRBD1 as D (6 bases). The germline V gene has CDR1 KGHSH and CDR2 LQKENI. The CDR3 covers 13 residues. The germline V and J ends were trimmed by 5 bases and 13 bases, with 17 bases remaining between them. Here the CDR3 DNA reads TGTGCCAGCTCAACGACAGGCCGGGGTGGACTGTTTTTT. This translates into CASSTTGRGGLFF.

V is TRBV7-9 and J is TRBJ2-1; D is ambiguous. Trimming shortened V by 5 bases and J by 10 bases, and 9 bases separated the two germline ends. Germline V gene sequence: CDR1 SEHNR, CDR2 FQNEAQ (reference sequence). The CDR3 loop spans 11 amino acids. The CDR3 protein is CASSDVGEQFF. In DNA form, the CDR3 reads TGTGCCAGCAGCGACGTGGGGGAGCAGTTCTTC.

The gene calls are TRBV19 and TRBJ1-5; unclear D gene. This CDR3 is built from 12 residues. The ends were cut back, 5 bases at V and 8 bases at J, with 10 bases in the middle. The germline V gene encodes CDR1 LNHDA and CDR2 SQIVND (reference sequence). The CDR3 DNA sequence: TGTGCCAGTAGTCCTAGTGGAGAGCCCCAGCATTTT. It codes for CASSPSGEPQHF.

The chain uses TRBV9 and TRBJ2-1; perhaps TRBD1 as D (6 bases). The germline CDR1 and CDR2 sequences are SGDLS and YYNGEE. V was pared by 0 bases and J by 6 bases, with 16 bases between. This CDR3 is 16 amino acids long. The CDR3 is CASSVEPGVLPNEQFF. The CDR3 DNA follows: TGTGCCAGCAGCGTAGAGCCAGGGGTTCTTCCCAATGAGCAGTTCTTC.

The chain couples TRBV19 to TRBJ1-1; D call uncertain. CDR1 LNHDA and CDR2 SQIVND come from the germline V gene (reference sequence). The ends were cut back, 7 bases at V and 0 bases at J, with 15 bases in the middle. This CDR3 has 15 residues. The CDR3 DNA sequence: TGTGCCAGTAAATGGGGAGTGGGTATGAACACTGAAGCTTTCTTT. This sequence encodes CASKWGVGMNTEAFF.

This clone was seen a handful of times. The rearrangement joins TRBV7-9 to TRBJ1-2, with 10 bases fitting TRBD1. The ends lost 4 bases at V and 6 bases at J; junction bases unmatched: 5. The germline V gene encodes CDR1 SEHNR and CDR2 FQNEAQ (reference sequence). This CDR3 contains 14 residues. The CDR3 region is CASSSTGGADGYTF. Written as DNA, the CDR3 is TGTGCCAGCAGCTCGACAGGGGGCGCCGATGGCTACACCTTC.

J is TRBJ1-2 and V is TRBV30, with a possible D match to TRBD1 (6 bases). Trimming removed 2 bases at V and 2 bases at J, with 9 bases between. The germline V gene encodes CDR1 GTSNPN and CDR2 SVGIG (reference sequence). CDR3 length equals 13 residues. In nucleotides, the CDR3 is TGTGCCTGGAGTTCTCAGGGGAACTATGGCTACACCTTC. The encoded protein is CAWSSQGNYGYTF.

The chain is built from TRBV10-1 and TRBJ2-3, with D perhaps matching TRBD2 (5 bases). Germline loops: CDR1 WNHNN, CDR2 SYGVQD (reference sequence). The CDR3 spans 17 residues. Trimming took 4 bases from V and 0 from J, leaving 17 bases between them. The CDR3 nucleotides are TGCGCCAGCAGTGGCGGGTCGCGACTTCCTAGCACAGATACGCAGTATTTT. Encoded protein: CASSGGSRLPSTDTQYF.